The 8 T cell receptor beta chains presented below share a single source sample, sequenced in a study of vaccination effects on CD4 cells after COVID-19. No cognate antigen is known for these TCRs. The repertoire was sequenced with immunoSEQ multiplex PCR; TCRdb's copy has only in-frame clones and lacks some. The table includes tens of thousands of clones, roughly 70% detected once. Before any sequencing was done, the ViraFEST assay used viral peptide pools to expand antigen-specific CD4+ T cells. Subsequent to a culture period of less than twelve days, CD4+ T cells were isolated. Convalescent patients had PCR-confirmed SARS-CoV-2 infection between March and December 2020. Material: CD4+ T cells from PBMCs cultured with a peptide pool, obtained before COVID-19 vaccination. The source is a human donor who had a prior SARS-CoV-2 infection.

The genes are TRBV3-1 (or the pseudogene TRBV3-2) and TRBJ2-1; TRBD2 agrees at 14 bases. V lost 5 bases to trimming and J lost 6 bases; unmatched junction nucleotides: 3. The CDR3 length is 15 residues. The germline V gene encodes CDR1 LGHDT and CDR2 YNNKEL (reference sequence). CDR3 protein: CASSSGTSGGNEQFF. The CDR3 nucleotides read TGTGCCAGCAGCTCCGGGACTAGCGGGGGCAATGAGCAGTTCTTC.

CDR3 coding DNA: TGTGCCAGCTCACCACGGACGACGGGGCGGCTGACCCAGTACTTC. As protein: CASSPRTTGRLTQYF. The chain has TRBV18 and TRBJ2-5; D possibly uses TRBD1 or TRBD2 (5 bases each). CDR1 KGHSH and CDR2 LQKENI come from the germline V gene. V lost 1 base, J lost 7 bases, and 16 bases lay in between. The CDR3 is made up of 15 amino acids.

The rearrangement uses TRBV20-1 and TRBJ2-1; TRBD2 agrees at 7 bases. The CDR3 length is 11 residues. V was pared by 6 bases and J by 8 bases, with 4 bases of the junction left unmatched. Germline CDR1 is DFQATT and CDR2 is SNEGSKA (reference sequence). CDR3 coding DNA: TGCAGTGCCAAACGGGGGGATGAGCAGTTCTTC. It yields the protein CSAKRGDEQFF.

The chain combines TRBV27 with TRBJ1-4, with D possibly TRBD1 on 5 matching bases. Germline CDR1 reads MNHEY; CDR2 reads SMNVEV (reference sequence). Trimming pared 4 bases from V and 10 bases from J, leaving 16 bases between. The CDR3 sequence is 14 residues long. CDR3 amino acids: CASSWGRQSGKLFF. CDR3 DNA sequence: TGTGCCAGCAGTTGGGGACGGCAGTCAGGAAAACTGTTTTTT. Using reference TRBV27 and TRBJ1-4 for the parts outside the CDR3, the full variable domain is EAQVTQNPRYLITVTGKKLTVTCSQNMNHEYMSWYRQDPGLGLRQIYYSMNVEVTDKGDVPEGYKVSRKEKRNFPLILESPSPNQTSLYFCASSWGRQSGKLFFGSGTQLSVL.

V is TRBV30 and J is TRBJ2-7, with unresolved D. The germline CDR1 and CDR2 sequences are GTSNPN and SVGIG (reference sequence). This CDR3 is 13 amino acids long. Trimming took off 4 bases at V and 2 bases at J, with 12 bases between the two ends. The CDR3 sequence is CAWTRARTYEQYF. For the CDR3, the DNA is TGTGCCTGGACCCGGGCCAGAACCTACGAGCAGTACTTC.

The chain carries TRBV5-4 and TRBJ2-7, with 7 bases aligning to TRBD1. The CDR3 consists of 15 residues. The trim removed 0 bases at V and 3 bases at J, leaving 6 bases unmatched. Germline CDR1 reads SGHNT; CDR2 reads YYREEE (reference sequence). This chain's CDR3 is CASSLGGQPHYEQYF. The CDR3 DNA reads TGTGCCAGCAGCTTGGGGGGACAGCCTCACTACGAGCAGTACTTC.

The chain couples TRBV5-8 to TRBJ1-6; no clear D gene. V shed 1 base and J shed 5 bases, with 16 bases lying between them. CDR3 length: 17 residues. Germline V CDR1 and CDR2: SGHTS, YDEGEE. CDR3 DNA: TGTGCCAGCAGCTTGATGGTGGGATCGGAAGATAATTCACCCCTCCACTTT. This gives the protein CASSLMVGSEDNSPLHF.

This chain joins TRBV4-2 and TRBJ2-1, with D hard to call. Trimming cost V 0 bases and J 2 bases, with 11 bases left between them. The germline gives CDR1 LGHNA, CDR2 YNFKEQ. The CDR3 spans 16 residues. CDR3 residues: CASSQDRGATYNEQFF. CDR3 DNA: TGTGCCAGCAGCCAAGACAGAGGCGCTACCTACAATGAGCAGTTCTTC.